The 19 T cell receptor beta chains reported below all come from one sample, sequenced in a study of human T cells and chemical hapten exposure. Total RNA extraction was carried out from unfractionated whole blood. Each CDR3 protein is one row after TCRdb ran MiXCR on the 5' RACE reads. The sample records 110,000 or so distinct CDR3 sequences, approximately 20% being singletons. The receptor set was obtained from a human donor in good health.

The V and J genes are TRBV11-2 and TRBJ2-6; the D gene is possibly TRBD1 (6 bases). The V end was cut by 6 bases, the J end by 0 bases, with 24 bases between. There are 20 residues in the CDR3. Germline V gene lookup returns CDR1 SGHAT and CDR2 FQNNGV. CDR3 DNA sequence: TGTGCCAGCAGGAGCTGGGGACAACAAAGTCCGCGCTCTGGGGCCAACGTCCTGACTTTC. Its protein product is CASRSWGQQSPRSGANVLTF.

This clonotype was seen only a few times. The chain employs TRBV7-9 and TRBJ1-5; possible D gene TRBD1, 5 bases. The CDR3 spans 13 residues. Germline lookup yields CDR1 SEHNR and CDR2 FQNEAQ (reference sequence). With 1 base removed from V and 5 bases from J, the gap between germline ends came to 6 bases. The CDR3 region has the DNA TGTGCCAGCAGCTTAGGAGGGGATCAGCCCCAGCATTTT. This codes for CASSLGGDQPQHF.

This clonotype was seen a few times. The CDR3 protein is CATSIRTSGYEQYF. The CDR3 nucleotides are TGTGCCACCAGCATAAGGACTAGCGGATACGAGCAGTACTTC. The genes are TRBV15 and TRBJ2-7; 10 nucleotides align to TRBD2. The CDR3 contains 14 residues. Germline CDR1 reads LNHNV; CDR2 reads YYDKDF (reference sequence). The junction had 4 bases not matched to a gene; V was cut back by 4 bases and J by 4 bases.

A few counts support this clonotype. The chain carries TRBV30 and TRBJ2-3; 16 bases agree with TRBD2. In germline, CDR1 is GTSNPN, CDR2 SVGIG (reference sequence). The CDR3 totals 15 residues. J lost 14 bases, V lost 3 bases, and 11 bases had no gene match. The CDR3 loop is CAWSALGLAGGPRYF. CDR3 DNA: TGTGCCTGGAGCGCGTTGGGACTAGCGGGAGGGCCTAGGTATTTT.

This clonotype was found a few times. The V call is TRBV6-2 or TRBV6-3, the J call TRBJ1-4; D gene unclear. Between the trimmed V and J ends, which lost 8 bases and 10 bases, there was a span of 17 bases. Germline assignment: CDR1 MNHEY and CDR2 SVGEGT. The CDR3 covers 13 residues. CDR3 bases: TGTGCCAGCCGAGTCCCGCAAGAAGGAAAACTGTTTTTT. Its protein is CASRVPQEGKLFF.

This chain connects TRBV28 to TRBJ1-1, with D hard to call. CDR3 length: 12 amino acids. V dropped 4 bases and J dropped 6 bases, with 9 bases sitting between them. CDR1 is MDHEN and CDR2 is SYDVKM in the germline V gene. CDR3 nucleotide sequence: TGTGCCAGCAGTTCCCCCCTCCCTGAAGCTTTCTTT. Residues: CASSSPLPEAFF.

This clonotype was picked up a small number of times. This chain links TRBV15 with TRBJ2-1, with 7 bases fitting TRBD1. Germline V gives CDR1 LNHNV, CDR2 YYDKDF (reference sequence). This CDR3 is built from 17 residues. V trimming: 4 bases; J trimming: 5 bases; junction bases outside the gene matches: 14. The CDR3 reads CATSITPTGRADNEQFF. CDR3 nucleotides: TGTGCCACCAGCATAACCCCGACAGGGCGGGCCGACAATGAGCAGTTCTTC.

This rearrangement joins TRBV6-5 to TRBJ2-6; 8 bases align to TRBD1. V lost 2 bases, J lost 0 bases, and 12 bases stayed unmatched. The CDR3 length is 20 residues. Germline lookup yields CDR1 MNHEY and CDR2 SVGAGI. DNA of the CDR3: TGTGCCAGCAGTTACACCGACCAGGGGGCCGGATTCTCTGGGGCCAACGTCCTGACTTTC. It encodes CASSYTDQGAGFSGANVLTF.

This clonotype was observed a handful of times. The chain is built from TRBV29-1 and TRBJ1-3; the match to TRBD1 covers 7 bases. CDR3 size: 14 residues. Germline V gives CDR1 SQVTM, CDR2 ANQGSEA. Losses at the gene ends were 4 bases for V and 6 bases for J; bases not matched to a gene: 9. The CDR3 sequence is CSVVGAGGPNTIYF. CDR3 nucleotide sequence: TGCAGCGTTGTCGGCGCAGGGGGTCCAAACACCATATATTTT.

V and J are TRBV14 and TRBJ2-2; D ambiguous. The V gene's germline CDR1 is SGHDN and CDR2 FVKESK. Between the trimmed V and J ends, which lost 0 bases and 6 bases, there was a span of 11 bases. The CDR3 spans 15 residues. CDR3 in amino acids: CASSQDLRPAGELFF. CDR3 in DNA: TGTGCCAGCAGCCAAGACTTGCGGCCTGCCGGGGAGCTGTTTTTT.

This clonotype was found a few times. The chain joins TRBV4-1 to TRBJ2-1; 15 bases agree with TRBD2. The CDR3 is 17 amino acids. V was clipped by 3 bases and J by 7 bases; unmatched bases: 7. CDR1 MGHRA and CDR2 YSYEKL come from the germline V gene. Here the CDR3 reads CASSQVPGTSGRNEQFF. DNA of the CDR3: TGCGCCAGCAGCCAGGTCCCCGGGACTAGCGGGAGGAATGAGCAGTTCTTC.

This chain connects TRBV25-1 to TRBJ2-2; tentatively, D is TRBD1 (5 bases). CDR3 size: 15 residues. Germline V gene data show CDR1 as MGHDK and CDR2 as SYGVNS. Trimming shortened V by 6 bases and J by 3 bases, and 14 bases separated the two germline ends. The DNA of the CDR3 is TGTGCCAGCAGCGGAGCCAGGGTGGACACCGGGGAGCTGTTTTTT. Translated, it gives CASSGARVDTGELFF.

V gene TRBV30 combines with J gene TRBJ1-5; TRBD1 aligns across 9 bases. This CDR3 region has 13 residues. Germline trimming cut 2 bases from V and 5 bases from J; bases unmatched to any gene: 1. Per germline, CDR1 GTSNPN and CDR2 SVGIG (reference sequence). CDR3: CAWSRDRDQPQHF. CDR3 DNA sequence: TGTGCCTGGAGTCGGGACAGGGATCAGCCCCAGCATTTT.

The chain combines TRBV6-5 with TRBJ2-3, with D unresolved. The germline V and J ends were trimmed by 0 bases and 2 bases, with 9 bases remaining between them. This CDR3 has 15 residues. Germline values: CDR1 MNHEY, CDR2 SVGAGI. CDR3 nucleotide sequence: TGTGCCAGCAGTTACTCGAACCTGATCACAGATACGCAGTATTTT. It is translated as CASSYSNLITDTQYF.

The table lists this clonotype with a few counts. The CDR3 DNA follows: TGTGCCAGCAGCTTTTCGTACGGGAGGCCGTCACAAGAGACCCAGTACTTC. Translated, it gives CASSFSYGRPSQETQYF. The chain links TRBV5-5 to TRBJ2-5; 7 nucleotides agree with TRBD2. This CDR3 has 17 residues. The germline V gene has CDR1 SGHKS and CDR2 YYEKEE (reference sequence). V shed 2 bases and J 2 bases; nucleotides not matched to a gene: 12.

J is TRBJ1-2 and V is TRBV30; D remains ambiguous. Per the germline V gene, CDR1 is GTSNPN and CDR2 is SVGIG (reference sequence). V lost 3 bases to trimming and J lost 4 bases, with 18 bases between them. The CDR3 has 15 residues. CDR3 in amino acids: CAWSAGPLLPYGYTF. The CDR3 bases are TGTGCCTGGAGCGCCGGTCCCCTTCTTCCCTATGGCTACACCTTC.

The sample holds a few counts of this clonotype. The V gene is TRBV2, the J gene TRBJ2-3, with D maybe TRBD2 (6 bases). V lost 8 bases to trimming and J lost 0 bases, with 6 bases between them. The germline gives CDR1 SNHLY, CDR2 FYNNEI. The CDR3 contains 12 residues. CDR3: CASAGSTDTQYF. The CDR3 DNA reads as TGTGCCAGCGCGGGGAGCACAGATACGCAGTATTTT.

The CDR3 DNA is TGTGCCACCAGTAGGGACAGGCGTAATGAAAAACTGTTTTTT. Residues: CATSRDRRNEKLFF. V is TRBV15 and J is TRBJ1-4; 8 bases agree with TRBD1. V dropped 6 bases and J dropped 4; count of bases not matched to a gene: 4. From germline, CDR1 is LNHNV and CDR2 YYDKDF (reference sequence). This CDR3 spans 14 amino acids. The full variable domain, completed using reference TRBV15 and TRBJ1-4, is DAMVIQNPRYQVTQFGKPVTLSCSQTLNHNVMYWYQQKSSQAPKLLFHYYDKDFNNEADTPDNFQSRRPNTSFCFLDIRSPGLGDTAMYLCATSRDRRNEKLFFGSGTQLSVL.

The chain uses TRBV13 and TRBJ2-6; D is undetermined. CDR3 length: 13 amino acids. Germline CDR1 and CDR2: PRHDT and FYEKMQ (reference sequence). V lost 7 bases, J lost 2 bases, and 6 bases lay in between. The CDR3 loop is CASIKAGANVLTF. CDR3 coding DNA: TGTGCCAGCATCAAGGCTGGGGCCAACGTCCTGACTTTC.